This T cell receptor (beta chain) stems from a study of T-cell reconstitution after alpha-beta-depleted transplantation in children. A remark on this clonotype: Its antigen is still unknown. The junction shows a germline mismatch at one end, possibly a read error.

CDR1 and CDR2 from the germline V gene are LGHDT and YNNKEL (reference sequence). The CDR3 loop spans 17 amino acids. Preparation of the TCRbeta library involved a method that used unique molecular identifiers. TCRdb analysed the PCR reads with MiXCR anew, one entry per CDR3 protein. The table shows hundreds of thousands of distinct CDR3 sequences, with 7.5% to 9.5% occurring only once. Notes on the study in general: The study traced high day-60 TCRbeta diversity in some patients to surviving recipient T cells and thymic progenitors.

The chain employs TRBV3-1 and TRBJ2-2, with 9 bases identical to TRBD2. This clonotype was obtained from a male patient between 10 and 17 years old who had a stem cell transplant for acute lymphoblastic leukemia, so the T cells may come from the graft donor. Sample: PBMCs, mostly from graft donor cells, taken 180 days after TCRalphabeta/CD19-depleted stem cell transplant. The chain's CDR3 is CASCQALIAGDTGELFF. The CDR3 coding sequence is TGTGCCAGCTGCCAAGCTTTGATAGCGGGAGACACCGGGGAGCTGTTTTTT.